Shown below are 21 T cell receptor beta chains from a single sample sequenced in a study of shared clonotypes between healthy human individuals. TCRdb's copy holds only in-frame clones and misses some; the assay was immunoSEQ multiplex PCR. The repertoire holds roughly 2.2 million clones, 85% to 95% seen once, with 0.3% to 0.45% in the top ten. The specimen was naive CD4+ T cells from PBMCs. The subset denotes: CD45RA+ positively selected. Receptor source: a man aged 18 to 30 in good health. Some clones in this sample may be carry-over from other donors' samples.

The chain uses TRBV5-8 and TRBJ2-2; D call uncertain. Germline CDR1 and CDR2: SGHTS and YDEGEE. The V end was cut by 1 base, the J end by 3 bases, with 7 bases between. The CDR3 spans 14 residues. CDR3 sequence reads: CASSLLVDTGELFF. CDR3 sequence (DNA): TGTGCCAGCAGCTTGTTGGTGGACACCGGGGAGCTGTTTTTT. Filled out from reference TRBV5-8 and TRBJ2-2, the complete variable domain reads EAGVTQSPTHLIKTRGQQATLRCSPISGHTSVYWYQQALGLGLQFLLWYDEGEERNRGNFPPRFSGRQFPNYSSELNVNALELEDSALYLCASSLLVDTGELFFGEGSRLTVL.

The chain joins TRBV19 to TRBJ2-2; 9 bases map to TRBD2. V lost 7 bases, J lost 7 bases, and 10 bases stayed unmatched. The germline V gene has CDR1 LNHDA and CDR2 SQIVND (reference sequence). The CDR3 is made up of 15 amino acids. In DNA, the CDR3 is TGTGCCAGTAACAAGGGCGGGAGGGCGGTCGGGGAGCTGTTTTTT. Translated, it gives CASNKGGRAVGELFF. The entire variable domain, with the rest obtained from reference TRBV19 and TRBJ2-2, is as follows: DGGITQSPKYLFRKEGQNVTLSCEQNLNHDAMYWYRQDPGQGLRLIYYSQIVNDFQKGDIAEGYSVSREKKESFPLTVTSAQKNPTAFYLCASNKGGRAVGELFFGEGSRLTVL.

V and J are TRBV4-1 and TRBJ1-1; TRBD1 matches at 9 bases. This CDR3 contains 17 residues. Germline V gene data show CDR1 as MGHRA and CDR2 as YSYEKL. J was trimmed by 6 bases and V by 1 base; bases with no gene match: 12. CDR3 in DNA: TGCGCCAGCAGCCAAGCTACTCCGGGACAGGGCCCTCCTGAAGCTTTCTTT. Protein: CASSQATPGQGPPEAFF.

The rearrangement uses TRBV2 and TRBJ2-2; a possible D gene is TRBD2 (6 bases). From germline, CDR1 is SNHLY and CDR2 FYNNEI. Deletions cut 4 bases from V and 4 bases from J, with 16 bases between. The CDR3 length is 16 residues. The CDR3, as DNA: TGTGCCAGCAGTGGTAAACTAGCCGGTCCCACCGGGGAGCTGTTTTTT. It translates to CASSGKLAGPTGELFF.

The CDR3 here is CAWTRGSSNTDTQYF. For the CDR3, the DNA is TGTGCCTGGACTAGGGGCAGCTCTAACACAGATACGCAGTATTTT. The V call is TRBV30, the J call TRBJ2-3; TRBD1 might be the D (5 bases). Germline-derived CDR1 and CDR2 are GTSNPN and SVGIG (reference sequence). The CDR3 totals 15 residues. Trimming removed 4 bases from V and 2 bases from J, with 16 bases in between.

Remarks on this clone: Different DNA sequences within this sample yield the same CDR3. The CDR3 loop reads CASSSRGSSYNEQFF. The CDR3 nucleotides read TGTGCCAGCAGCTCGCGGGGGAGCTCCTACAATGAGCAGTTCTTC. The J gene is TRBJ2-1, the V gene TRBV7-3, with TRBD2 identical over 7 bases. Germline CDR1 SGHTA, CDR2 FQGTGA. The CDR3 is made up of 15 amino acids. The ends lost 4 bases at V and 0 bases at J; junction bases unmatched: 3. The variable domain in full, with the rest retrieved from reference TRBV7-3 and TRBJ2-1, is GAGVSQTPSNKVTEKGKYVELRCDPISGHTALYWYRQSLGQGPEFLIYFQGTGAADDSGLPNDRFFAVRPEGSVSTLKIQRTERGDSAVYLCASSSRGSSYNEQFFGPGTRLTVL.

This chain connects TRBV5-1 to TRBJ1-2, with 7 bases aligning to TRBD1. Trimming at V came to 4 bases and at J to 0 bases, leaving 3 bases not matched to a gene. From germline, CDR1 is SGHRS and CDR2 YFSETQ. The CDR3 extends over 14 amino acids. CDR3 coding DNA: TGCGCCAGCAGCCAGGACAGGCCTAACTATGGCTACACCTTC. It translates to CASSQDRPNYGYTF.

V is TRBV4-1 and J is TRBJ2-5, with 9 bases fitting TRBD2. The CDR3 runs to 17 residues. J was trimmed by 1 base and V by 1 base; bases with no gene match: 7. Germline CDR1 is MGHRA and CDR2 is YSYEKL. CDR3 sequence: CASSQGLAGTSQETQYF. In nucleotides, the CDR3 is TGCGCCAGCAGCCAAGGTCTAGCGGGGACGTCCCAAGAGACCCAGTACTTC.

This rearrangement joins TRBV28 to TRBJ2-7; perhaps TRBD1 as D (6 bases). The germline V gene encodes CDR1 MDHEN and CDR2 SYDVKM. The CDR3 is made up of 13 amino acids. Deletions cut 6 bases from V and 2 bases from J, with 11 bases between. CDR3 amino acids: CASRRTGTYEQYF. In DNA form, the CDR3 reads TGTGCCAGCAGGCGAACAGGGACCTACGAGCAGTACTTC. The variable domain in full, completed from reference TRBV28 and TRBJ2-7, reads DVKVTQSSRYLVKRTGEKVFLECVQDMDHENMFWYRQDPGLGLRLIYFSYDVKMKEKGDIPEGYSVSREKKERFSLILESASTNQTSMYLCASRRTGTYEQYFGPGTRLTVT.

The gene calls are TRBV11-2 and TRBJ2-7; D is possibly TRBD2 (6 bases). Trimming removed 0 bases from V and 4 bases from J, with 16 bases in between. The CDR3 is made up of 16 amino acids. Germline CDR1 reads SGHAT; CDR2 reads FQNNGV. CDR3 coding DNA: TGTGCCAGCAGCTTAGACACACCGGGACTCGCGTACGAGCAGTACTTC. Amino acid sequence: CASSLDTPGLAYEQYF.

V and J are TRBV9 and TRBJ2-2; 7 positions match TRBD2. CDR1 is SGDLS, CDR2 YYNGEE, per germline. V trimming: 0 bases; J trimming: 5 bases; junction bases outside the gene matches: 7. The CDR3 is 16 residues long. DNA of the CDR3: TGTGCCAGCAGCGTAGCCCCTCTAGCGGAAACCGGGGAGCTGTTTTTT. Translated, it gives CASSVAPLAETGELFF. Based on the CDR3 plus reference TRBV9 and TRBJ2-2, the full variable domain is DSGVTQTPKHLITATGQRVTLRCSPRSGDLSVYWYQQSLDQGLQFLIQYYNGEERAKGNILERFSAQQFPDLHSELNLSSLELGDSALYFCASSVAPLAETGELFFGEGSRLTVL.

The rearrangement uses TRBV6-1 and TRBJ2-7; the match to TRBD1 covers 9 bases. Germline V gene data show CDR1 as MNHNS and CDR2 as SASEGT. The J segment lost 6 bases and the V segment lost 9 bases, leaving 9 bases of the junction unmatched. The CDR3 contains 13 residues. CDR3 in DNA: TGTGCCAGTTCCATAAACAGGGGGCGCGAGCAGTACTTC. Translating gives CASSINRGREQYF.

This chain joins TRBV5-1 and TRBJ2-3, with 7 bases matching TRBD2. Germline CDR1 SGHRS, CDR2 YFSETQ. J gave up 3 bases and V 6 bases, and 7 bases lay outside the gene matches. This CDR3 contains 14 residues. The CDR3 is CASMREPGTDTQYF. The CDR3 DNA is TGCGCCAGCATGCGGGAGCCTGGGACAGATACGCAGTATTTT.

CDR3 in DNA: TGCGCCAGCAGCCCAGGGGAACTCCAAGAGACCCAGTACTTC. This encodes CASSPGELQETQYF. This chain uses TRBV5-1 with TRBJ2-5, with a possible D match to TRBD1 (6 bases). V lost 4 bases, J lost 1 base, and 11 bases lay in between. CDR3 length: 14 amino acids. The V gene's germline CDR1 is SGHRS and CDR2 YFSETQ.

The chain is built from TRBV7-2 and TRBJ1-1, with D possibly matching TRBD1 (6 bases). Trimming stripped 4 bases from V and 1 base from J, with 16 bases between. Germline loops: CDR1 SGHTA, CDR2 FQGNSA. This CDR3 region has 16 residues. The CDR3 region is CASSSARQGPNTEAFF. The DNA for the CDR3 is TGTGCCAGCAGCTCCGCGAGGCAGGGGCCGAACACTGAAGCTTTCTTT.

The chain couples TRBV28 to TRBJ1-5, with D unclear. This CDR3 has 14 residues. The germline V and J ends were trimmed by 1 base and 12 bases, with 16 bases remaining between them. Germline V gene data show CDR1 as MDHEN and CDR2 as SYDVKM. Written as DNA, the CDR3 is TGTGCCAGCAGTTTATTAGCAGACCCAAGCGGCCAGCATTTT. Translated, it gives CASSLLADPSGQHF.

The chain employs TRBV7-2 and TRBJ2-6; weak D call: TRBD1 (5 bases). Between the trimmed V and J ends, which lost 3 bases and 3 bases, there was a span of 6 bases. The CDR3 length is 14 residues. Germline V gives CDR1 SGHTA, CDR2 FQGNSA. This CDR3 reads CASSLDIGANVLTF. The CDR3 coding sequence is TGTGCCAGCAGCTTGGACATTGGGGCCAACGTCCTGACTTTC.

CDR3 sequence: CASSVSGTAQYF. CDR3 nucleotides: TGTGCCAGCAGCGTATCCGGGACTGCGCAGTATTTT. The chain couples TRBV7-2 to TRBJ2-3; perhaps TRBD2 as D (6 bases). Germline V lookup: CDR1 SGHTA, CDR2 FQGNSA. The CDR3 spans 12 residues. The V and J ends lost 5 bases and 10 bases respectively, with 13 bases between them.

Comments on this clone: Different DNA sequences within this sample yield the same CDR3. The V call is TRBV6-5, the J call TRBJ2-3, with a possible D match to TRBD2 (5 bases). CDR1 and CDR2 from the germline V gene are MNHEY and SVGAGI. The CDR3 has 16 amino acids. V was clipped by 0 bases and J by 5 bases, with 15 bases between them. The DNA for the CDR3 is TGTGCCAGCAGTTACTCGATTCCCCTGGCGGGAGATACGCAGTATTTT. Protein: CASSYSIPLAGDTQYF.

V and J are TRBV9 and TRBJ2-2; a weak D match, TRBD2 (6 bases). The V gene lost 3 bases and the J gene lost 7 bases, with 16 bases spanning the gap. The CDR3 loop spans 15 amino acids. Per germline, CDR1 SGDLS and CDR2 YYNGEE. CDR3 sequence: CASSARLKGGGELFF. The CDR3 bases are TGTGCCAGCAGCGCCCGACTCAAGGGAGGCGGGGAGCTGTTTTTT. The full variable domain, completed using reference TRBV9 and TRBJ2-2, is DSGVTQTPKHLITATGQRVTLRCSPRSGDLSVYWYQQSLDQGLQFLIQYYNGEERAKGNILERFSAQQFPDLHSELNLSSLELGDSALYFCASSARLKGGGELFFGEGSRLTVL.

On this clone itself: At the DNA level, this CDR3 is encoded by other sequences in the same sample as well. CDR3 nucleotide sequence: TGCGCCAGCAGCTTGACAGGGCTCTCCTACGAGCAGTACTTC. Translating it yields CASSLTGLSYEQYF. The genes are TRBV5-1 and TRBJ2-7; weak D call: TRBD1 (6 bases). The CDR3 has 14 residues. Germline values: CDR1 SGHRS, CDR2 YFSETQ. Trimming removed 1 base from V and 0 bases from J, with 8 bases in between.